This is a list of T cell receptor beta chains from one sample in a study of cytomegalovirus exposure and HLA in healthy donors. Here immunoSEQ multiplex PCR was the method, and the copy in TCRdb shows in-frame clones only, minus some. The data show 150,000 to 200,000 clones, 81% seen once. The specimen was PBMCs. Source of these receptors: a man between 18 and 35 years old in good health and CMV-seronegative. The CDR3 runs from the conserved cysteine through the conserved F or W. A D gene is named only where the DNA matches it firmly. Size tells how often a clone was seen (once, few, many) or the class of an expanded clone, and some rows leave it out.

TRBD2	.	TRBV6-6	TRBJ2-4	TGTGCCAGCAGTCTAGCGGGAGATTGGGCCAAAAACATTCAGTACTTC	CASSLAGDWAKNIQYF
.	.	TRBV6-1	TRBJ1-1	TGTGCCAGCAGTGAAGCAGGAGGGTATAGGATGAGCACTGAAGCTTTCTTT	CASSEAGGYRMSTEAFF
TRBD1	.	TRBV6-4	TRBJ2-1	TGTGCCAGCAGTACCGGGACAGAGTACAATGAGCAGTTCTTC	CASSTGTEYNEQFF
TRBD1	.	TRBV7-8	TRBJ1-1	TGTGCCAGCAGCTTCAGGGGGCGAGCTGAAGCTTTCTTT	CASSFRGRAEAFF
TRBD1	.	TRBV5-1	TRBJ2-5	TGCGCCAGCAGCTTTGTGGGACAGCAAGAGACCCAGTACTTC	CASSFVGQQETQYF
.	.	TRBV9	TRBJ2-7	TGTGCCAGCAGCCCCGGCCTAGGCGATGAGCAGTACTTC	CASSPGLGDEQYF
TRBD1	.	TRBV7-3	TRBJ2-3	TGTGCCAGCAGCTTAGGCAGGGGGCCAGATACGCAGTATTTT	CASSLGRGPDTQYF
TRBD2	.	TRBV5-1	TRBJ2-1	TGCGCCAGCAGCTTGTGGGGGGGTGAGGGCGATGAGCAGTTCTTC	CASSLWGGEGDEQFF
TRBD2	.	TRBV7-2	TRBJ2-7	TGTGCCAGCAGCTTAGCGCGTTTTAGCGGGGTCCCCTACGAGCAGTACTTC	CASSLARFSGVPYEQYF
TRBD1	.	TRBV5-1	TRBJ1-5	TGCGCCAGCAGCGAGAGGGACAGTATTAATCAGCCCCAGCATTTT	CASSERDSINQPQHF
TRBD2	few	TRBV23-1	TRBJ2-1	TGCGCCAGCCGACACCAAAGAGGACAGGGTCAGTCAGAACTAGCGGGATTTTACAATGAGCAGTTCTTC	CASRHQRGQGQSELAGFYNEQFF
TRBD1	.	TRBV19	TRBJ2-7	TGTGCCAGTAGTATCACCCGACAGGGCCTAAACGAGCAGTACTTC	CASSITRQGLNEQYF
TRBD1	.	TRBV7-8	TRBJ2-1	TGTGCCAACAGGGTGGGACAGGGTTTCAATGAGCAGTTCTTC	CANRVGQGFNEQFF
TRBD2	.	TRBV19	TRBJ2-1	TGTGCCAGTAGTATGGGGACTAGCGTTACTGAGCAGTTCTTC	CASSMGTSVTEQFF
.	.	TRBV5-1	TRBJ2-7	TGCGCCAGCAGCTTCAGAGGGTCCTACGAGCAGTACTTC	CASSFRGSYEQYF
.	few	TRBV4-2	TRBJ2-5	TGTGCCAGCAGCCAAGATCTACAGGTCCAAGAGACCCAGTACTTC	CASSQDLQVQETQYF